The 12 T cell receptor beta chains listed next were all sequenced from one sample in a study of blood T cell repertoires in COVID-19. Libraries were prepared by immunoSEQ multiplex PCR; TCRdb keeps only in-frame clonotypes and omits some of them. The profile covers 300,000 to 350,000 clones, with roughly 90% appearing a single time and approximately 10% taken by the ten largest. Sequencing input: peripheral blood. The receptors shown here come from a young man with COVID-19, enrolled during active disease.

The rearrangement uses TRBV7-9 and TRBJ2-1; 11 bases fit TRBD2. The length of the CDR3 is 15 residues. The trim removed 5 bases at V and 9 bases at J, leaving 9 bases unmatched. CDR1 and CDR2 (germline): SEHNR, FQNEAQ (reference sequence). The CDR3 sequence: CASSLLSGRAPEQFF. As DNA, the CDR3 is TGTGCCAGCAGCCTACTTAGCGGGAGGGCCCCTGAGCAGTTCTTC.

The chain joins TRBV7-3 to TRBJ1-2, with 8 bases lining up with TRBD1. Germline V gives CDR1 SGHTA, CDR2 FQGTGA. J was trimmed by 11 bases and V by 8 bases; bases with no gene match: 16. This CDR3 has 14 amino acids. CDR3 sequence reads: CASGFGTGAEGYTF. DNA of the CDR3: TGTGCCAGCGGTTTCGGGACAGGAGCGGAGGGGTACACCTTC.

The gene calls are TRBV28 and TRBJ2-2, with D hard to call. V was trimmed by 4 bases and J by 4 bases, leaving 13 bases between them. Germline assignment: CDR1 MDHEN and CDR2 SYDVKM. The CDR3 is 15 residues long. The CDR3 loop reads CASSSPHPGTGELFF. The CDR3 DNA reads as TGTGCCAGCAGTTCCCCCCACCCAGGCACCGGGGAGCTGTTTTTT. Full variable domain (rest looked up from reference TRBV28 and TRBJ2-2): DVKVTQSSRYLVKRTGEKVFLECVQDMDHENMFWYRQDPGLGLRLIYFSYDVKMKEKGDIPEGYSVSREKKERFSLILESASTNQTSMYLCASSSPHPGTGELFFGEGSRLTVL.

J is TRBJ1-1 and V is TRBV5-1; tentatively, D is TRBD1 (5 bases). CDR3 size: 15 residues. V was cut by 7 bases and J by 5 bases, with 21 bases left in between. Per germline, CDR1 SGHRS and CDR2 YFSETQ. CDR3 sequence: CASREQLGVGTEAFF. The DNA for the CDR3 is TGCGCCAGCCGGGAGCAACTAGGGGTGGGGACTGAAGCTTTCTTT.

The J gene is TRBJ1-6, the V gene TRBV6-5; 7 nucleotides agree with TRBD1. Germline trimming cut 6 bases from V and 4 bases from J; bases unmatched to any gene: 6. The CDR3 has 15 residues. CDR1 is MNHEY and CDR2 is SVGAGI in the germline V gene. CDR3 residues: CASRHRDSYNSPLHF. For the CDR3, the DNA is TGTGCCAGCAGACACCGGGACAGTTATAATTCACCCCTCCACTTT.

The chain joins TRBV7-8 to TRBJ2-2; D possibly corresponds to TRBD2 (6 bases). V lost 5 bases to trimming and J lost 6 bases, with 7 bases between them. Germline values: CDR1 SGHVS, CDR2 FQNEAQ. The CDR3 totals 12 residues. CDR3 coding DNA: TGTGCCAGCAGCCCGGGGGCCGGGGAGCTGTTTTTT. As protein: CASSPGAGELFF.

The V and J genes are TRBV12-5 and TRBJ2-2; D perhaps matches TRBD1 (5 bases). From germline, CDR1 is LGHNT and CDR2 FRNRAP. Trimming removed 2 bases from V and 7 bases from J, with 14 bases in between. CDR3 length equals 15 residues. CDR3: CASGLTAGQHGELFF. For the CDR3, the DNA is TGTGCTAGTGGTTTGACGGCAGGGCAGCACGGGGAGCTGTTTTTT.

This clone was seen a single time. CDR3 in DNA: TGTGCCAGCAGCTCGGGACTAGCGGGGGGGCCGGGCACCGGGGAGCTGTTTTTT. Its protein product is CASSSGLAGGPGTGELFF. The rearrangement joins TRBV5-5 to TRBJ2-2; 16 bases line up with TRBD2. CDR3 length equals 18 residues. Germline CDR1 is SGHKS and CDR2 is YYEKEE (reference sequence). The V and J ends lost 3 bases and 4 bases, in that order; junction bases with no gene match: 6.

V usage is TRBV28 and J usage is TRBJ1-4; 8 bases are shared with TRBD1. The length of the CDR3 is 14 residues. The germline gives CDR1 MDHEN, CDR2 SYDVKM. The trim removed 7 bases at V and 5 bases at J, leaving 6 bases unmatched. CDR3 sequence reads: CASTPGGPNEKLFF. Written as DNA, the CDR3 is TGTGCCAGCACTCCAGGGGGCCCAAATGAAAAACTGTTTTTT.

This clone was seen a few times. V and J are TRBV9 and TRBJ1-1; D is ambiguous. In germline, CDR1 is SGDLS, CDR2 YYNGEE. Trimming stripped 0 bases from V and 7 bases from J, with 10 bases between. CDR3 length: 13 amino acids. The CDR3 DNA follows: TGTGCCAGCAGCGTAGAATGGAGAAATGAAGCTTTCTTT. This encodes CASSVEWRNEAFF.

This chain joins TRBV7-9 and TRBJ2-1; tentatively, D is TRBD2 (5 bases). The CDR3 runs to 16 residues. V lost 0 bases and J lost 2, with 11 bases in between. Germline lookup yields CDR1 SEHNR and CDR2 FQNEAQ (reference sequence). The CDR3 coding sequence is TGTGCCAGCAGCTTAGCAGGAGGCGACCCCTACAATGAGCAGTTCTTC. Its translation: CASSLAGGDPYNEQFF.

This clone was counted between two and nine times. The chain employs TRBV21-1 and TRBJ2-1; TRBD2, the table's D call, lacks a check against the DNA. TRBV21-1 is described as a pseudogene. This CDR3 has 15 amino acids. As DNA, the CDR3 is TGTGCCAGCAGCGGACGACCTCGGACTAGCCATGAGCAGTTCTTC. Amino acids: CASSGRPRTSHEQFF.